This TCR beta chain was captured in a study of cytomegalovirus exposure and HLA in healthy donors. Findings and limits, study-wide: In a later analysis, at a false discovery rate of 0.05, 15,000 to 20,000 TCR beta sequences were associated with HLA alleles. As a later analysis showed, a missense DCLRE1C variant was linked to trimming of TCR beta V- and J-genes.

About this clone: What it binds is not known.

The PCR was carried out with 60 Vbeta primers and 13 Jbeta primers. Some clones are missing from TCRdb's copy, which holds only in-frame ones; the method was immunoSEQ multiplex PCR. The sample includes approximately 98,000 clones, about 74% of them seen just once. Losses at the gene ends were 4 bases for V and 0 bases for J; bases not matched to a gene: 19. The CDR3 consists of 19 residues. The germline V gene has CDR1 SGDLS and CDR2 YYNGEE. The receptor was isolated from a male donor in good health and CMV-seronegative. Sample: PBMCs. The rearrangement links TRBV9 to TRBJ2-7; 7 bases are shared with TRBD2. Here the CDR3 reads CASSPRMGGLARFSYEQYF. The DNA for the CDR3 is TGTGCCAGCAGCCCTCGGATGGGAGGGCTAGCGCGTTTCTCCTACGAGCAGTACTTC.